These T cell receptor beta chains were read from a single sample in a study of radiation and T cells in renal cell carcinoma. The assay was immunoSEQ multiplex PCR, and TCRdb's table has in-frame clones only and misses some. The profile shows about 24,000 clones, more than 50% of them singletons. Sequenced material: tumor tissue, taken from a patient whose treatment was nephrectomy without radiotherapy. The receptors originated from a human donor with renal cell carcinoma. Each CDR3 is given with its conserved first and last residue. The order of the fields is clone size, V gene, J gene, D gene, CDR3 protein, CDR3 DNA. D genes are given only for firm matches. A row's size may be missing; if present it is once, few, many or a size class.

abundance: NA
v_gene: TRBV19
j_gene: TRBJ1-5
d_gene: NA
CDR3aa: CASSIVGQGRRNQPQHF
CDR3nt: TGTGCCAGTAGTATAGTGGGGCAGGGACGTCGGAATCAGCCCCAGCATTTT

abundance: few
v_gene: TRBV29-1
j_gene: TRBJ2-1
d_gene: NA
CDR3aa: CSVEMGTGSSYNEQFF
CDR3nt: TGCAGCGTTGAAATGGGGACGGGGAGCTCCTACAATGAGCAGTTCTTC

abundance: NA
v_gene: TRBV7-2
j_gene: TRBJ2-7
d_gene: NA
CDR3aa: CASSFTQSYEQYF
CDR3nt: TGTGCCAGCAGCTTCACACAATCCTACGAGCAGTACTTC

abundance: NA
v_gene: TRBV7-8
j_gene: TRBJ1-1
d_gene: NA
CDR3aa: CASSLDGGLGEAFF
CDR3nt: TGTGCCAGCAGCTTGGACGGGGGGCTAGGTGAAGCTTTCTTT

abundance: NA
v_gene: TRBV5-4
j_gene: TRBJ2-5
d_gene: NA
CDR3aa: CASLRNPKQETQYF
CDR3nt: TGTGCCAGTCTTAGGAATCCTAAACAAGAGACCCAGTACTTC

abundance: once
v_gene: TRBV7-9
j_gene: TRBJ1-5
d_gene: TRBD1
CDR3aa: CASSATRTGGGQPQHF
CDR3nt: TGTGCCAGCAGCGCCACACGGACAGGGGGCGGGCAGCCCCAGCATTTT

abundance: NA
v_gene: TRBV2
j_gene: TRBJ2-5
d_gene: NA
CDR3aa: CASQEGQGGETQYF
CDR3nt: TGTGCCAGCCAAGAAGGGCAGGGGGGCGAGACCCAGTACTTC

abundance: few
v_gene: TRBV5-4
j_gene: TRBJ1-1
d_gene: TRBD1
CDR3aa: CASSFQGTERFLFF
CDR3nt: TGTGCCAGCAGCTTTCAAGGGACAGAAAGATTTCTTTTCTTT

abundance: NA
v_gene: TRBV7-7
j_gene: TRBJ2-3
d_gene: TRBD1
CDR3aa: CASSRGQGTDTQYF
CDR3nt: TGTGCCAGCAGCCGGGGACAGGGCACAGATACGCAGTATTTT

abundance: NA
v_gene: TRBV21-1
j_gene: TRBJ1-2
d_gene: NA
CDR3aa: CAGGNYGYTF
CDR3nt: TGTGCAGGGGGGAACTATGGCTACACCTTC

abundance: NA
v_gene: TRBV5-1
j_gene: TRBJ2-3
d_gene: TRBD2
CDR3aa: CASSTVAGVVKYTQYF
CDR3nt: TGCGCCAGCAGCACGGTAGCGGGGGTGGTCAAGTATACGCAGTATTTT

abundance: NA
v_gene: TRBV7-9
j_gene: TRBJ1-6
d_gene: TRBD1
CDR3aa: CASSLEGAGGYSPLHF
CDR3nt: TGTGCCAGCAGCTTGGAGGGAGCAGGGGGCTACTCACCCCTCCACTTT

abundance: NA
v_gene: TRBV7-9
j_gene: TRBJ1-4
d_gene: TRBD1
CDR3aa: CASSLGGGREKLFF
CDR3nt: TGTGCCAGCAGCTTAGGAGGGGGCCGTGAAAAACTGTTTTTT

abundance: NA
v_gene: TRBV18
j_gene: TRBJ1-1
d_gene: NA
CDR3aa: CASSPQVGTEAFF
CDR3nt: TGTGCCAGCTCACCTCAAGTGGGGACTGAAGCTTTCTTT

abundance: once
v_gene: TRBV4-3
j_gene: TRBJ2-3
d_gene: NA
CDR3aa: CASSQGWSTDTQYF
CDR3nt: TGCGCCAGCAGCCAAGGGTGGAGCACAGATACGCAGTATTTT

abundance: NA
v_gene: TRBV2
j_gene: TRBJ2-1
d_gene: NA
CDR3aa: CASSEEGPLYNEQFF
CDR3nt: TGTGCCAGCAGTGAAGAGGGGCCCCTCTACAATGAGCAGTTCTTC

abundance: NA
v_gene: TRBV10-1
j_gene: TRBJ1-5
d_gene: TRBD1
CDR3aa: CASSEMDRVGRQPQHF
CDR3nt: TGCGCCAGCAGTGAAATGGACAGGGTAGGACGTCAGCCCCAGCATTTT

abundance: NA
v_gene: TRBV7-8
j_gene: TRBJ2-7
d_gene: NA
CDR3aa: CASSLRDRGDSYEQYF
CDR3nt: TGTGCCAGCAGCTTACGAGATCGCGGGGACTCCTACGAGCAGTACTTC

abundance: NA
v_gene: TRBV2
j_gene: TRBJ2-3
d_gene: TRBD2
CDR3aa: CASTTGGDTQYF
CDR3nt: TGTGCCAGCACGACGGGGGGGGATACGCAGTATTTT

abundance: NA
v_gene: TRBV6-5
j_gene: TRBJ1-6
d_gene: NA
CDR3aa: CASSYLGRGNSPLHF
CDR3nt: TGTGCCAGCAGTTACCTTGGCAGGGGTAATTCACCCCTCCACTTT

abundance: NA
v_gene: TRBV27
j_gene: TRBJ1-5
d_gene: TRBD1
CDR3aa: CASSVGQGPNQPQHF
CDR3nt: TGTGCCAGCAGTGTGGGACAGGGGCCTAATCAGCCCCAGCATTTT

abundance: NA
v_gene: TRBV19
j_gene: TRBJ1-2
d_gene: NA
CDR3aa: CASSNRRAVGYGYTF
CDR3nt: TGTGCCAGTAGTAATCGCAGGGCTGTAGGCTATGGCTACACCTTC

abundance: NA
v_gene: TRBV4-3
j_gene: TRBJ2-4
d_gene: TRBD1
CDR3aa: CASARTGDAKNIQYF
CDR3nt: TGCGCCAGCGCCCGGACAGGGGACGCCAAAAACATTCAGTACTTC

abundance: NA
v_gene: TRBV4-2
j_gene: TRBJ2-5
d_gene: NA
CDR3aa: CASSQSTGRQETQYF
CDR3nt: TGTGCCAGCAGCCAGTCGACAGGGAGGCAAGAGACCCAGTACTTC

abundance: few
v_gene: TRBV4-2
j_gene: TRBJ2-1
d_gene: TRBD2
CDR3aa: CASSQVRTGGSEQFF
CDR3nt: TGTGCCAGCAGCCAAGTTAGGACGGGGGGGAGTGAGCAGTTCTTC

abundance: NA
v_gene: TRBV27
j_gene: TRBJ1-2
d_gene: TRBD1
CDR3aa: CASATGDYGYTF
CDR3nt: TGTGCCAGTGCGACAGGGGACTATGGCTACACCTTC

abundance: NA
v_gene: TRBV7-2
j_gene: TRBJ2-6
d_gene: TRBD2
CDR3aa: CASSPASGGASGANVLTF
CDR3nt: TGTGCCAGCAGCCCCGCTAGCGGGGGGGCCTCTGGGGCCAACGTCCTGACTTTC

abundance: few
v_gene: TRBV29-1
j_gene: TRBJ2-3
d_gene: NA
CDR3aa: CSGGLGDTQYF
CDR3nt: TGCAGCGGGGGACTCGGCGATACGCAGTATTTT

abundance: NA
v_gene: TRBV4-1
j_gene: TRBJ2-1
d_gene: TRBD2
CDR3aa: CASSQDDGGAFEQFF
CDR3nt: TGCGCCAGCAGCCAAGATGACGGGGGGGCTTTTGAGCAGTTCTTC

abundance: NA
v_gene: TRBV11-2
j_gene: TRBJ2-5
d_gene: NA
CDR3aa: CASSLLLGPETQYF
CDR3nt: TGTGCCAGCAGCCTCCTCCTGGGTCCAGAGACCCAGTACTTC

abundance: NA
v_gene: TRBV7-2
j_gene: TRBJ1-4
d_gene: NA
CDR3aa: CASSRDISNEKLFF
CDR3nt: TGTGCCAGCAGCCGGGACATATCTAATGAAAAACTGTTTTTT

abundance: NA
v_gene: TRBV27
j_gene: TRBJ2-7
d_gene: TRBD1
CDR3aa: CASIPGAGGKYEQYF
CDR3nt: TGTGCCAGCATCCCTGGGGCAGGGGGCAAGTACGAGCAGTACTTC

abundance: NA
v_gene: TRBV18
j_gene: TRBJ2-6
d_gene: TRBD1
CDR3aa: CASSPRDRSSGANVLTF
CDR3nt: TGTGCCAGCTCACCACGGGACAGGTCCTCTGGGGCCAACGTCCTGACTTTC

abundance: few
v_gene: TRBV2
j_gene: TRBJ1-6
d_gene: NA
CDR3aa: CASSDGGVWGPPLHF
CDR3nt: TGTGCCAGCAGTGACGGCGGAGTTTGGGGACCACCCCTCCACTTT

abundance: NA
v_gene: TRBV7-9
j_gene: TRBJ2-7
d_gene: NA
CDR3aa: CASSWGAPGEQYF
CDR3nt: TGTGCCAGCAGCTGGGGGGCCCCGGGCGAGCAGTACTTC

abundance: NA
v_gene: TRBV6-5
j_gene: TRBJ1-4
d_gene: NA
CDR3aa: CASGDPNEKLFF
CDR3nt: TGTGCCAGCGGGGACCCTAATGAAAAACTGTTTTTT

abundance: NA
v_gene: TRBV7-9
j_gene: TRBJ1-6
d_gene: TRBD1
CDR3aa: CASTSIAPGGNSPLHF
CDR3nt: TGTGCCAGTACCTCGATCGCCCCAGGGGGTAATTCACCCCTCCACTTT

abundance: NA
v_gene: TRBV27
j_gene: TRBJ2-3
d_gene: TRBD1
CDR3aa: CASSSPGQSSTDTQYF
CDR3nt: TGTGCCAGCAGTTCCCCGGGACAGTCAAGCACAGATACGCAGTATTTT

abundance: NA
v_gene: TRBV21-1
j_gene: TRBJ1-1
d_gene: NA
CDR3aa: CASSKTLSLTGGPWGTEAFF
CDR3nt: TGTGCCAGCAGCAAAACATTGAGTCTTACAGGGGGTCCCTGGGGCACTGAAGCTTTCTTT

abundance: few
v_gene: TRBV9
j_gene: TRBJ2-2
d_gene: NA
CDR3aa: CASSVQAATGELFF
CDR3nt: TGTGCCAGCAGCGTTCAAGCGGCAACCGGGGAGCTGTTTTTT

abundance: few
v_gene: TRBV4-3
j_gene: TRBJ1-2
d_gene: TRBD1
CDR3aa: CASSQGTGLSYGYTF
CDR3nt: TGCGCCAGCAGCCAAGGGACAGGGCTCTCCTATGGCTACACCTTC

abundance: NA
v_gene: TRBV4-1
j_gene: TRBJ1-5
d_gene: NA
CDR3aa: CASSQDPPSRPYSNQPQHF
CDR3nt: TGCGCCAGCAGCCAAGACCCCCCGAGTAGGCCCTATAGCAATCAGCCCCAGCATTTT

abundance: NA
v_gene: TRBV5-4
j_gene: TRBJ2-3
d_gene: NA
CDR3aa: CASSSYYDTQYF
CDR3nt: TGTGCCAGCAGCTCCTACTACGATACGCAGTATTTT

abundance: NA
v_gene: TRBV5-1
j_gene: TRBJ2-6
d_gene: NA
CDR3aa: CASSRDSGANVLTF
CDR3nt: TGCGCCAGCTCCAGGGACTCTGGGGCCAACGTCCTGACTTTC

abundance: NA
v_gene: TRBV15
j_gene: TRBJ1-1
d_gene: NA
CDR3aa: CATSREQMGSTEAFF
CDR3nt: TGTGCCACCAGCAGAGAGCAAATGGGGAGCACTGAAGCTTTCTTT

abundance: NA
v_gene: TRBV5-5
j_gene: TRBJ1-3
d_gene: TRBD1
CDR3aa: CASSLTGQGGLGNTIYF
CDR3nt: TGTGCCAGCAGCTTGACGGGACAGGGAGGCCTTGGAAACACCATATATTTT

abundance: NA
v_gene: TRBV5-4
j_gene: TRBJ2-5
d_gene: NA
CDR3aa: CASSGTGSWGETQYF
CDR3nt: TGTGCCAGCAGCGGCACCGGGTCTTGGGGAGAGACCCAGTACTTC

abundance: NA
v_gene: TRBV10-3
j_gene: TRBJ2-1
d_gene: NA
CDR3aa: CAISDQTGPGSEQFF
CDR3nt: TGTGCCATCAGTGACCAAACCGGCCCTGGTTCTGAGCAGTTCTTC

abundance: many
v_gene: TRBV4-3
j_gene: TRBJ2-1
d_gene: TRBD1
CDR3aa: CASSQPGTGDRGEQFF
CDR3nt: TGCGCCAGCAGCCAACCCGGGACAGGGGATAGAGGGGAGCAGTTCTTC

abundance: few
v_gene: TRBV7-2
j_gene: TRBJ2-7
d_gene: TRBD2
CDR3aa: CASSLRLAGFYEQYF
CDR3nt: TGTGCCAGCAGTCTGAGACTAGCGGGATTCTACGAGCAGTACTTC

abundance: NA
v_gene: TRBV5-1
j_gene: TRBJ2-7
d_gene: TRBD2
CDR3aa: CASSYGPQAGGPGEQYF
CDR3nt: TGCGCCAGCAGCTACGGACCCCAAGCGGGGGGGCCTGGGGAGCAGTACTTC

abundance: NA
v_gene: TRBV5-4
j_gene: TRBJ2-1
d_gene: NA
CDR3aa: CASSLDQVSYNEQFF
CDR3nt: TGTGCCAGCAGCTTGGATCAGGTCTCCTACAATGAGCAGTTCTTC

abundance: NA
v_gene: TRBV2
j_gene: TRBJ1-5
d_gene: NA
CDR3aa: CASSPRQGNQPQHF
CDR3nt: TGTGCCAGCAGCCCAAGACAGGGCAATCAGCCCCAGCATTTT

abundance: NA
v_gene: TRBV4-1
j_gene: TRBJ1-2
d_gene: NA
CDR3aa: CASSPVGSYGYTF
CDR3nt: TGCGCCAGCAGCCCCGTCGGGAGCTATGGCTACACCTTC